Detailed here is one TCR beta chain. The PCR used 60 Vbeta and 13 Jbeta primers. TCRdb's table, derived via immunoSEQ multiplex PCR, lists solely in-frame clones and lacks some. The sample lists around 130,000 clones, approximately 85% occurring once. The data stem from a study of cytomegalovirus exposure and HLA in healthy donors. Per germline, CDR1 LNHDA and CDR2 SQIVND (reference sequence). The CDR3 covers 17 residues. V was pared by 4 bases and J by 3 bases, with 18 bases between. This receptor was obtained from a male donor in good health and CMV-seropositive. The chain links TRBV19 to TRBJ2-2; possibly TRBD1 for D (5 bases). The sequencing input was PBMCs. Here the CDR3 DNA reads TGTGCCAGTAGTAGACCCAGGGATTTGATGGACACCGGGGAGCTGTTTTTT. As protein: CASSRPRDLMDTGELFF.